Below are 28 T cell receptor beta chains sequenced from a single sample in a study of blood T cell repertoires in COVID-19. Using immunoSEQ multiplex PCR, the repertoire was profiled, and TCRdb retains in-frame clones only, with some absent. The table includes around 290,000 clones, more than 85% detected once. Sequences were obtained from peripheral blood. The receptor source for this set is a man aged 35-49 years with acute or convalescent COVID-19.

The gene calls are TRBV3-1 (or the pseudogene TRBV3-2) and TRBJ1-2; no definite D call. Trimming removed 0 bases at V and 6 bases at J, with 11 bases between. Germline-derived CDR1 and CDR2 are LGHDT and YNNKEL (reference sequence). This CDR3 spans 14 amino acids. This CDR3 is CASSQEGSRNGYTF. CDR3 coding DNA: TGTGCCAGCAGCCAAGAGGGCAGCCGGAATGGCTACACCTTC.

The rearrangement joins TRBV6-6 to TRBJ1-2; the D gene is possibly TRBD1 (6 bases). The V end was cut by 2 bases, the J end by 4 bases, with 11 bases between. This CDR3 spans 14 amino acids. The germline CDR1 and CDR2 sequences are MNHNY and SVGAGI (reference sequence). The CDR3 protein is CASSYNRVLYGYTF. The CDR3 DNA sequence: TGTGCCAGCAGTTACAACAGGGTACTCTATGGCTACACCTTC.

The CDR3 sequence: CASSTRQATNTEAFF. As DNA, the CDR3 is TGTGCCAGTAGTACGCGACAGGCCACGAACACTGAAGCTTTCTTT. The chain links TRBV19 to TRBJ1-1; a weak D match, TRBD1 (6 bases). This CDR3 is built from 15 residues. Trimming removed 4 bases at V and 1 base at J, with 13 bases between. CDR1 is LNHDA and CDR2 is SQIVND in the germline V gene (reference sequence).

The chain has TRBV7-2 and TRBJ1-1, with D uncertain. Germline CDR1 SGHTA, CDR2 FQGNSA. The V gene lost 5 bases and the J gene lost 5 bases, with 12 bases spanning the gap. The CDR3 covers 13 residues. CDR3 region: CASSKVPGTEAFF. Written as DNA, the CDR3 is TGTGCCAGCAGCAAAGTCCCGGGGACTGAAGCTTTCTTT.

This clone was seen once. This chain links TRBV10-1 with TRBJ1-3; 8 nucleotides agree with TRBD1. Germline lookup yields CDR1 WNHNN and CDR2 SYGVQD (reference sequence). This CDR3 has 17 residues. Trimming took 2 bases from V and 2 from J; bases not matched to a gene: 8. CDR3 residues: CASSEARGRNPGNTIYF. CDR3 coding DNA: TGCGCCAGCAGTGAGGCCAGGGGGCGAAATCCTGGAAACACCATATATTTT.

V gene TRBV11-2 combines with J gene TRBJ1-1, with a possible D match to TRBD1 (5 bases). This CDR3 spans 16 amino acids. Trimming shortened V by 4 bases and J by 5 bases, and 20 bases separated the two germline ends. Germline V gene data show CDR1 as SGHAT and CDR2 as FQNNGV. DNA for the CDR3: TGTGCCAGCAGCTCGATACGGGGGAGGCGAAAAACTGAAGCTTTCTTT. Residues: CASSSIRGRRKTEAFF.

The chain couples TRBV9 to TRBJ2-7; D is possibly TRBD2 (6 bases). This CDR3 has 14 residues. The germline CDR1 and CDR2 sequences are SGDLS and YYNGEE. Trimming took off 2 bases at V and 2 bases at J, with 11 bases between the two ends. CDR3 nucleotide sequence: TGTGCCAGCAGCGTGGACGGAGGGACCTACGAGCAGTACTTC. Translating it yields CASSVDGGTYEQYF.

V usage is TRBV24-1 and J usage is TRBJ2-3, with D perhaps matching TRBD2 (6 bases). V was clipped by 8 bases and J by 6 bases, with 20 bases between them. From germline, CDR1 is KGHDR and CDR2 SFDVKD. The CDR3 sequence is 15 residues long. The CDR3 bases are TGTGCCACCACCCCGGGACTCCCGGAAGGGGATACGCAGTATTTT. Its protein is CATTPGLPEGDTQYF.

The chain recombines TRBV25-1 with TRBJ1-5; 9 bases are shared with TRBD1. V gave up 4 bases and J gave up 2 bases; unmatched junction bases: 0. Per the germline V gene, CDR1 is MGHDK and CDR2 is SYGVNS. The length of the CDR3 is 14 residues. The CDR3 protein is CASSGQGGNQPQHF. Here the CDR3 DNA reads TGTGCCAGCAGTGGACAGGGGGGCAATCAGCCCCAGCATTTT.

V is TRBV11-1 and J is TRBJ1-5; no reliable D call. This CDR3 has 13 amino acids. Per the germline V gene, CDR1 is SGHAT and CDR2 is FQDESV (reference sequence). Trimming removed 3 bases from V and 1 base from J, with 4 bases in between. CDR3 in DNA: TGTGCCAGCAGCTTTAGCAGCAATCAGCCCCAGCATTTT. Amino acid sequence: CASSFSSNQPQHF. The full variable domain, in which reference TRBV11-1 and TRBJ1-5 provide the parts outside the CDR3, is EAEVAQSPRYKITEKSQAVAFWCDPISGHATLYWYRQILGQGPELLVQFQDESVVDDSQLPKDRFSAERLKGVDSTLKIQPAELGDSAMYLCASSFSSNQPQHFGDGTRLSIL.

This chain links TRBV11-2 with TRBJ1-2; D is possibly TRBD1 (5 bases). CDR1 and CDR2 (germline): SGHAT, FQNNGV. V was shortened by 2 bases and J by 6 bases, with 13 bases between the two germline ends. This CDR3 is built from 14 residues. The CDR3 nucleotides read TGTGCCAGCAGCTTAAACCAGGGTATCAATGGCTACACCTTC. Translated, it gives CASSLNQGINGYTF.

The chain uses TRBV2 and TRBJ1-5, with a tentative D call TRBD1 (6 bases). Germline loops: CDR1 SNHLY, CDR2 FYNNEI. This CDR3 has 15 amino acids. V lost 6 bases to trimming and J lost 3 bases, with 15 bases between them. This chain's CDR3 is CASRYREGNNQPQHF. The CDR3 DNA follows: TGTGCCAGCAGGTACAGGGAAGGAAACAATCAGCCCCAGCATTTT.

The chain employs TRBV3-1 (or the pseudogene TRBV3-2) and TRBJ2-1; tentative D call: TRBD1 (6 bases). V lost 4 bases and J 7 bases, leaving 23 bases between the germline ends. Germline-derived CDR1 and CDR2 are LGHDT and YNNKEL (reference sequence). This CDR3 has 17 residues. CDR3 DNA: TGTGCCAGCAGCCCCCCCTGGGGGACAACCAGCCCTAATGAGCAGTTCTTC. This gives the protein CASSPPWGTTSPNEQFF.

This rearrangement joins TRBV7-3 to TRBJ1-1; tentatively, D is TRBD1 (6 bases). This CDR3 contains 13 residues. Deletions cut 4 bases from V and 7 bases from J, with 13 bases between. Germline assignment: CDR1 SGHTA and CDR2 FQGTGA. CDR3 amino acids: CASSSRRGGEAFF. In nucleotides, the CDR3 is TGTGCCAGCAGCTCCCGGAGGGGGGGTGAAGCTTTCTTT.

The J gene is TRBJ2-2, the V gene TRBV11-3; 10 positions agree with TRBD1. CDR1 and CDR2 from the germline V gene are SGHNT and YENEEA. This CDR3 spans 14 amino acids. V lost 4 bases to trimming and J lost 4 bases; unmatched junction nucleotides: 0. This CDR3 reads CASSWDRGTGELFF. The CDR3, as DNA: TGTGCCAGCAGCTGGGACAGGGGCACCGGGGAGCTGTTTTTT.

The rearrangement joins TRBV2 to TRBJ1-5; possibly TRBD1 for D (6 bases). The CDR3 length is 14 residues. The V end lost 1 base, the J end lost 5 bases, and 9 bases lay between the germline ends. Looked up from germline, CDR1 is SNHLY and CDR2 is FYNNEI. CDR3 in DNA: TGTGCCAGCAGTGAAGACAGGGTACATCAGCCCCAGCATTTT. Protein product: CASSEDRVHQPQHF.

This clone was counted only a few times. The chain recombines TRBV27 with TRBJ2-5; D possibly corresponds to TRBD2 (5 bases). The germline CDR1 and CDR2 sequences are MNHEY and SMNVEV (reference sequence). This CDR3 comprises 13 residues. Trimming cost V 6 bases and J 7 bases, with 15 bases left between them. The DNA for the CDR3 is TGTGCCAGCAGAGGCGGGCCCCGGGGGACCCAGTACTTC. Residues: CASRGGPRGTQYF.

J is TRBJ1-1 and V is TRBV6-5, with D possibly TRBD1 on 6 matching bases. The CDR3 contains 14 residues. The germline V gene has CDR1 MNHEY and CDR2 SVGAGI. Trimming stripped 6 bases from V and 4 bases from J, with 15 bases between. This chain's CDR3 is CASRRLEGVTEAFF. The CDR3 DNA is TGTGCCAGCAGGAGGCTAGAGGGGGTCACTGAAGCTTTCTTT.

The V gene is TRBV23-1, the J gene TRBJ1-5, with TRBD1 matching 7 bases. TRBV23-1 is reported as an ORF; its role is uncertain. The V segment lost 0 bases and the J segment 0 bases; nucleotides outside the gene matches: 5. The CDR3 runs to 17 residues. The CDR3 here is CASSQSAGQHSNQPQHF. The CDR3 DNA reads TGCGCCAGCAGTCAATCGGCGGGACAGCATAGCAATCAGCCCCAGCATTTT.

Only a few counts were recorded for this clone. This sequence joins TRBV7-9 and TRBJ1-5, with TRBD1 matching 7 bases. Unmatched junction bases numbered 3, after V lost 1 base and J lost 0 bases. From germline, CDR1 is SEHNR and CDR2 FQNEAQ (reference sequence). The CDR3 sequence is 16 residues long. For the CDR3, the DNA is TGTGCCAGCAGCTTAGGGCCAGGGGGTAGCAATCAGCCCCAGCATTTT. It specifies CASSLGPGGSNQPQHF.

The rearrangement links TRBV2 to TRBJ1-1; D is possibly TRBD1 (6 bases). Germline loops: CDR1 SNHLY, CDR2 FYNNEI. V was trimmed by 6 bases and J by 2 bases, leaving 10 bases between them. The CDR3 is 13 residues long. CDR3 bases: TGTGCCAGCAGGATCAGGGGAAACACTGAAGCTTTCTTT. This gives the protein CASRIRGNTEAFF. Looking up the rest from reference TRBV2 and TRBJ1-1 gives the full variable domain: EPEVTQTPSHQVTQMGQEVILRCVPISNHLYFYWYRQILGQKVEFLVSFYNNEISEKSEIFDDQFSVERPDGSNFTLKIRSTKLEDSAMYFCASRIRGNTEAFFGQGTRLTVV.

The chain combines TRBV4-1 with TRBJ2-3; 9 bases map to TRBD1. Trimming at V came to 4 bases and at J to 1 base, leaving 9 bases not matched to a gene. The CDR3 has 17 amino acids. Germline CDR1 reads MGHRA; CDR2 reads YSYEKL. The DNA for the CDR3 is TGCGCCAGCAGCCGCCTACAGGGGGCCGGTGGCACAGATACGCAGTATTTT. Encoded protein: CASSRLQGAGGTDTQYF.

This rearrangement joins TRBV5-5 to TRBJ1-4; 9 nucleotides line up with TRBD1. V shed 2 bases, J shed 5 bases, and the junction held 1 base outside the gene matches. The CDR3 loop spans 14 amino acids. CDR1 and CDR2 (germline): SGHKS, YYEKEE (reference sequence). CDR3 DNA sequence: TGTGCCAGCAGCTTAGGGACAGGGAATGAAAAACTGTTTTTT. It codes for CASSLGTGNEKLFF. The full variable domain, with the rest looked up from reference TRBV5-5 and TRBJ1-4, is DAGVTQSPTHLIKTRGQQVTLRCSPISGHKSVSWYQQVLGQGPQFIFQYYEKEERGRGNFPDRFSARQFPNYSSELNVNALLLGDSALYLCASSLGTGNEKLFFGSGTQLSVL.

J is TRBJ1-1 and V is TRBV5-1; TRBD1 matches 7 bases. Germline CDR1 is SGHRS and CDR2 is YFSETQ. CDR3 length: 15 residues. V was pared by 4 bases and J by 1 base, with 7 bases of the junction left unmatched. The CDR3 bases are TGCGCCAGCAGCAACGGACAGGCGGGGAACACTGAAGCTTTCTTT. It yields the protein CASSNGQAGNTEAFF.

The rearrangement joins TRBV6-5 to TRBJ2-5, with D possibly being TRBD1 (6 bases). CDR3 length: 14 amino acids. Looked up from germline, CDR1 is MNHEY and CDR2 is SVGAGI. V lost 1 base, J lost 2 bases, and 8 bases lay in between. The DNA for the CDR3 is TGTGCCAGCAGTTACTGGGGGCAACAAGAGACCCAGTACTTC. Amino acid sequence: CASSYWGQQETQYF.

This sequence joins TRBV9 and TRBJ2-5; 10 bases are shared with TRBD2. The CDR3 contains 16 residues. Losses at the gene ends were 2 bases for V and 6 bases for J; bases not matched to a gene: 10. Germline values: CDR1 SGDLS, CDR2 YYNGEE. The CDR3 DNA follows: TGTGCCAGCAGCGTGTCTAGCGGGGGCCTGGGTAAGACCCAGTACTTC. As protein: CASSVSSGGLGKTQYF.

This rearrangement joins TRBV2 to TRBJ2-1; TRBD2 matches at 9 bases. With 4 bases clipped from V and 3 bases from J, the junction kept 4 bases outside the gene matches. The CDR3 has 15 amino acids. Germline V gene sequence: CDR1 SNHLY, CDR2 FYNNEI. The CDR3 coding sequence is TGTGCCAGCAGTGTACGCGGGGGGGTCTACAATGAGCAGTTCTTC. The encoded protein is CASSVRGGVYNEQFF.

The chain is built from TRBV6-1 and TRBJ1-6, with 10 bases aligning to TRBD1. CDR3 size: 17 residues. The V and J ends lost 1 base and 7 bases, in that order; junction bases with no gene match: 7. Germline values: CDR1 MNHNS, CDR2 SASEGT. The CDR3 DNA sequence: TGTGCCAGCAGTGAAGGACAGGGGGCGACGAGAAATTCACCCCTCCACTTT. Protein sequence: CASSEGQGATRNSPLHF.